The 15 T cell receptor beta chains below come from one sample, sequenced in a study of tumor-infiltrating lymphocytes in primary liver carcinoma. Co-extracted RNA and DNA came from about 19-30 mg of unsorted bulk tissue. From roughly 470 ng total RNA, TCR beta cDNA was generated with a primer in the constant region. Construction of TCR beta libraries relied on three successive nested multiplex PCR rounds employing slightly modified ARM-PCR. Amplification in the first two PCR rounds was performed using TRBV1-TRBV30 forward primers and a C-beta reverse primer for about 10 cycles each. TCRdb reanalysed the multiplex PCR reads using MiXCR and keeps one entry per CDR3 protein. The sample includes roughly 120,000 distinct CDR3 sequences, 64% seen only once; the top ten take roughly 7.9%. The sequencing input was liver tumor tissue from sampling region 3. Described subset: tumor region T3, left-lateral pole. Receptors originate from a woman in her sixties with primary liver carcinoma and hepatitis B virus infection.

About this clonotype: A much larger clone differs by one base, so this may be a read error. The J gene is TRBJ1-2, the V gene TRBV7-8, with 9 bases fitting TRBD1. With V trimmed by 6 bases and J by 3 bases, 8 bases remained unmatched. Germline V gene lookup returns CDR1 SGHVS and CDR2 FQNEAQ. The CDR3 runs 15 residues. CDR3 region: CASSFGQGLDYGYTF. DNA of the CDR3: TGTGCCAGCAGTTTTGGACAGGGGCTAGACTATGGCTACACCTTC.

On this clonotype itself: A clone one base away is much larger, so this may be a read error. V usage is TRBV5-1 and J usage is TRBJ2-5; TRBD1 matches at 8 bases. Looked up from germline, CDR1 is SGHRS and CDR2 is YFSETQ. The junction had 8 bases not matched to a gene; V was cut back by 6 bases and J by 1 base. The CDR3 totals 15 residues. Here the CDR3 reads CASNAGGITQETQYF. CDR3 DNA: TGCGCCAGCAACGCAGGGGGCATCACCCAAGAGACCCAGTACTTC.

About this clonotype itself: A junction end diverges from the germline sequence, so it may reflect a read error. The genes are TRBV29-1 and TRBJ2-2; D is possibly TRBD2 (6 bases). The germline CDR1 and CDR2 sequences are SQVTM and ANQGSEA. This CDR3 region has 14 residues. CDR3 region: CGVGRTDNTGELFF. CDR3 coding DNA: TGCGGCGTTGGGAGGACTGATAACACCGGGGAGCTGTTTTTT.

The chain employs TRBV5-4 and TRBJ2-1; a possible D gene is TRBD2 (6 bases). This CDR3 contains 16 residues. The germline V gene encodes CDR1 SGHNT and CDR2 YYREEE (reference sequence). The V and J ends lost 0 bases and 8 bases respectively, with 18 bases between them. The CDR3: CASSLARLTGADEQFF. The CDR3 nucleotides are TGTGCCAGCAGCTTGGCCAGGCTAACGGGAGCTGATGAGCAGTTCTTC. Full variable domain (rest looked up from reference TRBV5-4 and TRBJ2-1): ETGVTQSPTHLIKTRGQQVTLRCSSQSGHNTVSWYQQALGQGPQFIFQYYREEENGRGNFPPRFSGLQFPNYSSELNVNALELDDSALYLCASSLARLTGADEQFFGPGTRLTVL.

This clonotype was seen a handful of times. V usage is TRBV7-2 and J usage is TRBJ2-5; D ambiguous. From germline, CDR1 is SGHTA and CDR2 FQGNSA. Trimming took off 1 base at V and 4 bases at J, with 13 bases between the two ends. The CDR3 consists of 15 residues. CDR3 nucleotides: TGTGCCAGCAGCTTAGATGGGCTAGAATTAGAGACCCAGTACTTC. It yields the protein CASSLDGLELETQYF.

J is TRBJ2-1 and V is TRBV5-1, with D tentatively TRBD1 (8 bases). Trimming left V 3 bases short and J 4 bases short, with 20 bases between. The V gene's germline CDR1 is SGHRS and CDR2 YFSETQ. The CDR3 totals 17 residues. CDR3: CASSSLKQGGGYNEQFF. CDR3 sequence (DNA): TGCGCCAGCAGCTCCCTCAAACAGGGGGGGGGGTACAATGAGCAGTTCTTC.

In this sample, this clonotype turned up many times. This may stem from a read error, because a much larger clone lies one nucleotide away. This sequence joins TRBV11-3 and TRBJ2-7; D not certain. This CDR3 region has 11 residues. Looked up from germline, CDR1 is SGHNT and CDR2 is YENEEA. V lost 6 bases and J lost 4, with 7 bases in between. The CDR3 is CASRRSYEQYF. CDR3 sequence (DNA): TGTGCCAGCAGACGGAGTTACGAGCAGTACTTC.

About this clonotype itself: A read error is possible here, since a much larger clone lies one base away. This chain joins TRBV13 and TRBJ2-7; D remains ambiguous. The length of the CDR3 is 11 residues. Germline CDR1 reads PRHDT; CDR2 reads FYEKMQ (reference sequence). CDR3 bases: TGTGCCAGAAGCTCCGGCCACGAGCAGTACTTC. It translates to CARSSGHEQYF. Supplemented by reference TRBV13 and TRBJ2-7, the full variable domain reads AAGVIQSPRHLIKEKRETATLKCYPIPRHDTVYWYQQGPGQDPQFLISFYEKMQSDKGSIPDRFSAQQFSDYHSELNMSSLELGDSALYFCARSSGHEQYFGPGTRLTVT.

This clonotype is medium-sized within its sample. The gene calls are TRBV11-2 and TRBJ2-3; the match to TRBD2 covers 9 bases. Germline V gene data show CDR1 as SGHAT and CDR2 as FQNNGV. This CDR3 spans 20 amino acids. With 2 bases clipped from V and 1 base from J, the junction kept 16 bases outside the gene matches. For the CDR3, the DNA is TGTGCCAGCAGCTTAAGGGGCCTAGCGGGATTGAGAGTCCGCACAGATACGCAGTATTTT. Translation: CASSLRGLAGLRVRTDTQYF.

A note on this clonotype: Germline is not matched at one junction end, which may reflect a read error. V usage is TRBV11-1 and J usage is TRBJ2-4; D might be TRBD2 (5 bases). Germline lookup yields CDR1 SGHAT and CDR2 FQDESV (reference sequence). This CDR3 is built from 14 residues. CDR3 nucleotides: TGTGCCAGCAGGGCATCCCACTTGGGGAGCATTCAGTACTTT. Translation gives CASRASHLGSIQYF.

This clonotype appeared a few times. A single base separates this from a much larger clone, so it may be a read error. The conserved closing phenylalanine or tryptophan is absent in this CDR3, likely reflecting a read error. This chain links TRBV29-1 with TRBJ2-6; D remains ambiguous. CDR1 SQVTM and CDR2 ANQGSEA come from the germline V gene. The CDR3 length is 17 residues. The V end lost 0 bases, the J end lost 1 base, and 13 bases lay between the germline ends. The CDR3 sequence: CSVEDQRSPSGANVLTS. As DNA, the CDR3 is TGCAGCGTTGAAGATCAAAGATCCCCTTCTGGGGCCAACGTCCTGACTTCC.

Remarks on this clonotype: This may arise from a read error, as a much more abundant clone is one base away. This chain uses TRBV6-5 with TRBJ2-2; D is possibly TRBD2 (6 bases). This CDR3 region has 16 residues. Trimming removed 10 bases from V and 0 bases from J, with 18 bases in between. The germline V gene has CDR1 MNHEY and CDR2 SVGAGI. The CDR3 is CAIRPGLQTNTGELFF. CDR3 in DNA: TGTGCCATCCGACCGGGACTCCAAACGAACACCGGGGAGCTGTTTTTT.

This clonotype was seen once. Its ends do not fully match the called genes, so a read error is possible. The chain couples TRBV29-1 to TRBJ1-1, with D perhaps TRBD1 (5 bases). The germline V gene encodes CDR1 SQVTM and CDR2 ANQGSEA. The CDR3 sequence is 15 residues long. The CDR3 reads CSVDGRRRMGTETFF. Here the CDR3 DNA reads TGCAGCGTTGACGGCAGGAGGAGAATGGGGACTGAAACTTTCTTT.

This clonotype was seen repeatedly, ten times or more. The chain has TRBV4-1 and TRBJ2-3; TRBD2 matches 15 bases. This CDR3 spans 17 amino acids. V lost 1 base and J lost 2; bases outside the gene matches: 1. Germline V gene lookup returns CDR1 MGHRA and CDR2 YSYEKL. CDR3 sequence: CASSQGTSGRATDTQYF. The DNA of the CDR3 is TGCGCCAGCAGCCAAGGGACTAGCGGGAGGGCCACAGATACGCAGTATTTT.

In the case of this clonotype: A much larger clone lies one base from this, so it may be a read error. V usage is TRBV7-8 and J usage is TRBJ2-1; tentative D call: TRBD2 (5 bases). The CDR3 consists of 16 residues. The V end lost 1 base, the J end lost 2 bases, and 12 bases lay between the germline ends. Germline-derived CDR1 and CDR2 are SGHVS and FQNEAQ. CDR3 loop: CASSLGRTPAYNEQFF. The CDR3 DNA reads TGTGCCAGCAGCTTAGGGAGGACTCCCGCCTACAATGAGCAGTTCTTC.